Below are 20 T cell receptor beta chains sequenced from a single sample in a study of CD8 T cells in ankylosing spondylitis. TCRdb called the 5' RACE reads again in MiXCR, with one record for every CDR3 protein. The top ten hold approximately 6.6% of the sample, which has under 250,000 distinct CDR3 sequences, around 24% seen once. Input material: blood, either unsorted or a sorted T cell fraction (not recorded which). Receptors originate from a male donor with ankylosing spondylitis or in good health (not recorded which).

V usage is TRBV20-1 and J usage is TRBJ2-1, with TRBD2 matching 10 bases. Trimming cost V 7 bases and J 3 bases; bases outside gene matches: 9. The V gene's germline CDR1 is DFQATT and CDR2 SNEGSKA (reference sequence). This CDR3 has 15 amino acids. The CDR3 bases are TGCAGTGGCGCACCAGCGGGAGGGTACTACAATGAGCAGTTCTTC. Its protein product is CSGAPAGGYYNEQFF.

The rearrangement links TRBV29-1 to TRBJ1-1; a weak D match, TRBD1 (5 bases). V was clipped by 7 bases and J by 8 bases, with 14 bases between them. Looked up from germline, CDR1 is SQVTM and CDR2 is ANQGSEA. The CDR3 is 11 amino acids. CDR3 region: CSAQRQGEAFF. The CDR3 DNA sequence: TGCAGCGCCCAACGTCAGGGAGAAGCTTTCTTT. The full variable domain, rest sourced from reference TRBV29-1 and TRBJ1-1, is SAVISQKPSRDICQRGTSLTIQCQVDSQVTMMFWYRQQPGQSLTLIATANQGSEATYESGFVIDKFPISRPNLTFSTLTVSNMSPEDSSIYLCSAQRQGEAFFGQGTRLTVV.

About this clonotype itself: Sequence at one end of the junction differs from germline and may be a read error. The rearrangement joins TRBV20-1 to TRBJ2-5, with 7 bases matching TRBD1. CDR3 length: 16 residues. Germline V gene sequence: CDR1 DFQATT, CDR2 SNEGSKA (reference sequence). The CDR3 sequence: CSARGRGGHYQETQYF. The CDR3 coding sequence is TGCAGTGCCAGAGGGCGAGGGGGCCACTACCAAGAGACCCAGTACTTC.

Ten or more counts support this clonotype. V is TRBV12-3 or TRBV12-4 and J is TRBJ1-5; possible D gene TRBD1, 5 bases. The CDR3 has 15 residues. V was cut by 5 bases and J by 6 bases, with 17 bases left in between. The CDR3 loop is CASSPAGLRGQPQHF. The CDR3 nucleotides read TGTGCCAGCAGTCCCGCAGGGCTGCGGGGTCAGCCCCAGCATTTT.

The chain carries TRBV20-1 and TRBJ2-1, with unresolved D. The ends were cut back, 3 bases at V and 12 bases at J, with 12 bases in the middle. Germline values: CDR1 DFQATT, CDR2 SNEGSKA (reference sequence). The CDR3 spans 11 residues. Here the CDR3 DNA reads TGCAGTGCTAGCGCTCCCCCTATGCAGTTCTTC. This gives the protein CSASAPPMQFF.

The V and J genes are TRBV20-1 and TRBJ2-7, with 11 bases matching TRBD2. The germline CDR1 and CDR2 sequences are DFQATT and SNEGSKA (reference sequence). The J segment lost 1 base and the V segment lost 6 bases, leaving 5 bases of the junction unmatched. This CDR3 comprises 14 residues. The CDR3 sequence: CSAQGLADSYEQYF. CDR3 DNA: TGCAGTGCCCAGGGACTAGCGGATTCCTACGAGCAGTACTTC.

The chain recombines TRBV20-1 with TRBJ2-5, with a weak D call TRBD2 (7 bases). Germline values: CDR1 DFQATT, CDR2 SNEGSKA (reference sequence). This CDR3 spans 14 amino acids. V was pared by 1 base and J by 7 bases, with 16 bases between. CDR3 sequence reads: CSARAPTGRATQYF. CDR3 nucleotide sequence: TGCAGTGCTAGAGCCCCCACAGGGAGGGCGACCCAGTACTTC.

The V and J genes are TRBV29-1 and TRBJ2-1; TRBD2 matches at 7 bases. The CDR3 has 14 amino acids. CDR1 and CDR2 (germline): SQVTM, ANQGSEA. V gave up 8 bases and J gave up 0 bases; unmatched junction bases: 7. In DNA, the CDR3 is TGCAGCATGAGGGGAGGGAGCTCCTACAATGAGCAGTTCTTC. Translation gives CSMRGGSSYNEQFF.

Of note for this clonotype: An end of the junction does not agree with germline; a read error may underlie this. The V and J genes are TRBV12-3 or TRBV12-4 and TRBJ2-1, with 9 positions matching TRBD2. The CDR3 spans 14 residues. The CDR3 DNA is TGTGCCAGCAGGTTAGCGGGAGCCCCCCGATGGCAGTTCTTC. Amino acid sequence: CASRLAGAPRWQFF.

This clonotype was observed a few times. This chain uses TRBV12-3 or TRBV12-4 with TRBJ2-2; 7 bases align to TRBD2. There are 13 residues in the CDR3. V dropped 5 bases and J dropped 5; count of bases not matched to a gene: 2. Written as DNA, the CDR3 is TGTGCCAGCAGTGGGAGGGGAACCGGGGAGCTGTTTTTT. Amino acid sequence: CASSGRGTGELFF.

V gene TRBV20-1 combines with J gene TRBJ1-5; D is unresolved. The CDR3 has 15 amino acids. Germline CDR1 and CDR2: DFQATT and SNEGSKA (reference sequence). V was pared by 3 bases and J by 0 bases, with 12 bases between. The CDR3, as DNA: TGCAGTGCTAGCGGGATTTGGAATAGCAATCAGCCCCAGCATTTT. Protein sequence: CSASGIWNSNQPQHF.

The chain carries TRBV5-6 and TRBJ2-1; tentatively, D is TRBD1 (7 bases). Trimming left V 4 bases short and J 1 base short, with 12 bases between. This CDR3 has 15 amino acids. From germline, CDR1 is SGHDT and CDR2 YYEEEE. DNA for the CDR3: TGTGCCAGCAGCGGCCCAGGGGGGTCCTACAATGAGCAGTTCTTC. It translates to CASSGPGGSYNEQFF.

This clonotype was counted only a few times. The V gene is TRBV5-6, the J gene TRBJ2-5; tentatively, D is TRBD1 (6 bases). Trimming took off 0 bases at V and 9 bases at J, with 12 bases between the two ends. Germline lookup yields CDR1 SGHDT and CDR2 YYEEEE. The CDR3 length is 13 residues. CDR3 sequence (DNA): TGTGCCAGCAGCTTGGACCCAGGGGAGTCCCAGTACTTC. Residues: CASSLDPGESQYF.

This clonotype occurred many times. The chain is built from TRBV12-3 or TRBV12-4 and TRBJ1-1; perhaps TRBD1 as D (6 bases). This CDR3 has 12 amino acids. V was shortened by 3 bases and J by 10 bases, with 12 bases between the two germline ends. The CDR3 loop reads CASSFGTSTAFF. Written as DNA, the CDR3 is TGTGCCAGCAGTTTTGGGACATCCACAGCTTTCTTT.

This clonotype was seen only a few times. This rearrangement joins TRBV4-2 to TRBJ1-6, with a possible D match to TRBD1 (5 bases). Per the germline V gene, CDR1 is LGHNA and CDR2 is YNFKEQ. The CDR3 is made up of 16 amino acids. V lost 3 bases and J 8 bases, leaving 17 bases between the germline ends. The CDR3 nucleotides read TGTGCCAGCAGCCACCTCTCCCGTGGGGGGGATTCACCCCTCCACTTT. This encodes CASSHLSRGGDSPLHF.

This clonotype was detected only a few times. The V call is TRBV6-1, the J call TRBJ2-1; D not resolved. From germline, CDR1 is MNHNS and CDR2 SASEGT. The CDR3 is 16 amino acids. The V and J ends lost 2 bases and 1 base respectively, with 12 bases between them. The DNA for the CDR3 is TGTGCCAGCAGTGAAATGGGCCGTGGATCCTACAATGAGCAGTTCTTC. This sequence encodes CASSEMGRGSYNEQFF.

There are many counts of this clonotype. The J gene is TRBJ2-5, the V gene TRBV5-1, with unresolved D. CDR1 is SGHRS and CDR2 is YFSETQ in the germline V gene. Between the trimmed V and J ends, which lost 5 bases and 1 base, there was a span of 12 bases. CDR3 length: 14 amino acids. Here the CDR3 reads CASSSAAGQETQYF. CDR3 nucleotide sequence: TGCGCCAGCAGTTCTGCGGCAGGCCAAGAGACCCAGTACTTC.

This clonotype was observed at least ten times. The chain links TRBV5-1 to TRBJ1-2, with D possibly matching TRBD1 (6 bases). This CDR3 is 16 amino acids long. CDR1 is SGHRS and CDR2 is YFSETQ in the germline V gene. V lost 4 bases and J lost 8, with 24 bases in between. The CDR3 protein is CASSASSGGPKEGYTF. The CDR3 DNA reads TGCGCCAGCAGCGCCTCTAGCGGGGGGCCCAAGGAGGGCTACACCTTC.

The chain recombines TRBV7-3 with TRBJ2-1, with 7 nucleotides matching TRBD1. This CDR3 is built from 15 residues. Per germline, CDR1 SGHTA and CDR2 FQGTGA. The ends lost 6 bases at V and 2 bases at J; junction bases unmatched: 7. The CDR3 protein is CASSLDRDPYNEQFF. CDR3 nucleotide sequence: TGTGCCAGCAGTCTCGACAGGGACCCCTACAATGAGCAGTTCTTC.

This clonotype was recorded many times. J is TRBJ2-1 and V is TRBV5-6; 10 bases map to TRBD2. The V and J ends lost 6 bases and 6 bases, in that order; junction bases with no gene match: 12. The CDR3 length is 16 residues. CDR1 SGHDT and CDR2 YYEEEE come from the germline V gene. CDR3 in DNA: TGTGCCAGCAATCCATCCCCTAGCGGGAGTTTCAATGAGCAGTTCTTC. Protein product: CASNPSPSGSFNEQFF.